This is a list of T cell receptor beta chains from one sample in a study of blood T cell repertoires in COVID-19. TCRdb keeps only in-frame clones here, not all; method: immunoSEQ multiplex PCR. The sample consists of some 400,000 clones, more than 85% of them appearing once. The sequencing sample was made of peripheral blood. These TCRs come from a human donor in a cohort sampled during active COVID-19. The CDR3 runs from the conserved cysteine through the conserved F or W.

TRBV3-1/TRBV3-2 CASSQGPSGTYEQYF
TRBV9 CASSVQGQRLAFPGELFF
TRBV27 CASSLSPEPNTEAFF
TRBV2 CATNRDRDRNEQFF
TRBV5-5 CASSDRRNEQFF
TRBV7-2 CASSPRTGAGELFF
TRBV28 CASSDRGVRAPLHF
TRBV7-8 CASSLVGSGSIKTQYF
TRBV7-2 CASSLFVRGSGELFF
TRBV6-5 CASSYSGTEETQYF
TRBV2 CASSDPTGGLSYEQYF
TRBV6-5 CASVPRGNSPLHF
TRBV6-1 CASSGERLAAIDTQYF
TRBV5-1 CASSGDRNHPYF
TRBV2 CASSTVAGYNEQFF
TRBV24-1 CATSDPGGTGTDTQYF
TRBV7-9 CASSSPQGHPYEQYF
TRBV19 CASSNPGGKEKLFF
TRBV11-2 CASSSVGGQGAYEQYF
TRBV10-3 CAISTGVYGYTF
TRBV11-1 CASSRGREQFF
TRBV10-3 CAISGKESSYNEQFF
TRBV7-9 CASSLGSSQPQHF
TRBV27 CASSLALAGEQYF
TRBV5-4 CASSLAGQGFNYGYTF
TRBV11-3 CASSLDGVGSAPLYEQYF
TRBV10-2 CASRTGRREQFF
TRBV12-3/TRBV12-4 CASSRGQAYGYTF
TRBV5-1 CASSLTSPTGELFF
TRBV19 CASSIGRLEKLFF
TRBV5-1 CASSLSTSYNEQFF
TRBV5-6 CASNLGHDIQYF
TRBV29-1 CSVGRTWDNEQFF
TRBV5-1 CASRQTLQGNYGYTF
TRBV5-1 CASSDWDRTYTGELFF
TRBV11-3 CASRKDSNTGELFF
TRBV28 CASSHYLTGSYEQYF
TRBV5-8 CASSLVRLAANNEQFF
TRBV3-1/TRBV3-2 CASSQNQGAGETQYF
TRBV11-1 CASSSRQGAETQYF
TRBV3-1/TRBV3-2 CASSPRASGANYGYTF
TRBV4-1 CASSQIFAGSDLPNYGYTF
TRBV27 CASSPMTGPGNTIYF
TRBV7-8 CASSPRERVNYEQYF
TRBV5-4 CASSPGGSVSYEQYF
TRBV7-9 CASSLAAGTGELFF
TRBV9 CASSRTSGSGLDIQYF
TRBV19 CASSFSRGAVNEQFF